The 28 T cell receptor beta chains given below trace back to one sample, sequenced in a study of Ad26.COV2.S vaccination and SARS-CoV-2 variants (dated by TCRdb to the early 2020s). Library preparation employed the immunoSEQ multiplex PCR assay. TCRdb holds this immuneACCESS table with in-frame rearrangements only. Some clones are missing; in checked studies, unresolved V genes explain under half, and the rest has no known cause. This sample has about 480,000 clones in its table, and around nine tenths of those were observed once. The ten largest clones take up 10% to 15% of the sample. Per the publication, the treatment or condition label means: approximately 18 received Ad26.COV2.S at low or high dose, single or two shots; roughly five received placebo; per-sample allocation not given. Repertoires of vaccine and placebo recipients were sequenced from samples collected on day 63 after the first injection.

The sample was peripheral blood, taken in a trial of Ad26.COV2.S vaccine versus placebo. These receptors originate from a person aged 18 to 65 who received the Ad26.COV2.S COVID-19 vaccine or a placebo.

For the CDR3, the DNA is TGTGCCAGCTCACCCGTAGCCGCAGGGTCCCCCGCATCTAAAGCTTTCTTT. Translating it yields CASSPVAAGSPASKAFF. The rearrangement links TRBV18 to TRBJ1-1, with D possibly TRBD1 on 5 matching bases. Germline CDR1 reads KGHSH; CDR2 reads LQKENI. The CDR3 extends over 17 amino acids. V lost 3 bases and J 9 bases, leaving 26 bases between the germline ends.

Here the CDR3 reads CASSPLTTDTQYF. In nucleotides, the CDR3 is TGTGCCAGCTCACCACTTACGACAGATACGCAGTATTTT. The chain is built from TRBV18 and TRBJ2-3; D unclear. Trimming took 1 base from V and 3 from J, leaving 5 bases between them. CDR1 is KGHSH and CDR2 is LQKENI in the germline V gene. This CDR3 is 13 amino acids long.

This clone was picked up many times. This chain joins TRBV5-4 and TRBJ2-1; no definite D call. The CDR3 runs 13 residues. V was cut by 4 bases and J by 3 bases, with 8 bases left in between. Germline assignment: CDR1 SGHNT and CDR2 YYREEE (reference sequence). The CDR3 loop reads CASSAVVYNEQFF. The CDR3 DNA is TGTGCCAGCAGCGCAGTAGTCTACAATGAGCAGTTCTTC.

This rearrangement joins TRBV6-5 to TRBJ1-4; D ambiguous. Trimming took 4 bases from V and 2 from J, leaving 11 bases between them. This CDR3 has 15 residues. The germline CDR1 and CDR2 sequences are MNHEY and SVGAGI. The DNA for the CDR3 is TGTGCCAGCAGTTCTCGGACTGGCACTAATGAAAAACTGTTTTTT. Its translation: CASSSRTGTNEKLFF.

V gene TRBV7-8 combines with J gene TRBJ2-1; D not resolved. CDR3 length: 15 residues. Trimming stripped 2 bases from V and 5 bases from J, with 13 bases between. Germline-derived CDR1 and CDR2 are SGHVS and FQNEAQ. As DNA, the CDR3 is TGTGCCAGCAGCTTACTTATCTTAGGAGACAATGAGCAGTTCTTC. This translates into CASSLLILGDNEQFF.

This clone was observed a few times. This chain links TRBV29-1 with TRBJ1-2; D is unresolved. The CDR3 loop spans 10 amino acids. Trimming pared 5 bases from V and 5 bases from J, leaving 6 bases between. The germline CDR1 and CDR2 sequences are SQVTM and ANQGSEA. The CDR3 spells CSVRTYGYTF. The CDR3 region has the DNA TGCAGCGTTAGGACGTATGGCTACACCTTC.

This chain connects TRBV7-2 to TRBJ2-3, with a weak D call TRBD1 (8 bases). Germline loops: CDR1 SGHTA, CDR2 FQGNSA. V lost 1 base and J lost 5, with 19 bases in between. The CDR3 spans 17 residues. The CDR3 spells CASSLDLQGGLQDTQYF. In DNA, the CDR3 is TGTGCCAGCAGCTTAGATCTACAGGGGGGGCTTCAAGATACGCAGTATTTT.

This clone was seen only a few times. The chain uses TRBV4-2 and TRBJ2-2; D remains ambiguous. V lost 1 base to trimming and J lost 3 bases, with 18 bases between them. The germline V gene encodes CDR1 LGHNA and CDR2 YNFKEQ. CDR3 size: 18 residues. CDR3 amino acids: CASSQAPIGGAHTGELFF. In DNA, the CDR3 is TGTGCCAGCAGCCAAGCCCCGATTGGCGGAGCTCACACCGGGGAGCTGTTTTTT.

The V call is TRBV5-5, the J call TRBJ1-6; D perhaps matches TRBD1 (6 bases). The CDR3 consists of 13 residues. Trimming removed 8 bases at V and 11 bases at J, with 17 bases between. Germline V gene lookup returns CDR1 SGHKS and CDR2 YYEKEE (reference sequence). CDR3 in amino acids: CASTGHLPTPLHF. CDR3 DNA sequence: TGTGCCAGTACGGGACATCTACCGACACCCCTCCACTTT.

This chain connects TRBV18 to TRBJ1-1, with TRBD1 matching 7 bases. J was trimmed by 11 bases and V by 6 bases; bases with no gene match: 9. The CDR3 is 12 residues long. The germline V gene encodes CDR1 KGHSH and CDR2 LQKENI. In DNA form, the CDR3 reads TGTGCCAGCTCTCAAGGACAGGTGGCCGCTTTCTTT. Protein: CASSQGQVAAFF.

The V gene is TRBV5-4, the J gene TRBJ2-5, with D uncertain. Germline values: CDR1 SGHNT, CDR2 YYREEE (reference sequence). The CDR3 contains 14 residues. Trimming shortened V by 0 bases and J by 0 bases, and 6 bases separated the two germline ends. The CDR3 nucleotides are TGTGCCAGCAGCTTGGGCTCATACCAAGAGACCCAGTACTTC. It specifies CASSLGSYQETQYF.

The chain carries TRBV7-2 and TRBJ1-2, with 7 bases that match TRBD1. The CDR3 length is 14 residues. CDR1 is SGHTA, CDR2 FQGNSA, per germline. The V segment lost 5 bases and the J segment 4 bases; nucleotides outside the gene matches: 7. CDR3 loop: CASSLPRGRYGYTF. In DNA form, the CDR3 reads TGTGCCAGCAGCCTCCCGAGGGGGCGCTATGGCTACACCTTC. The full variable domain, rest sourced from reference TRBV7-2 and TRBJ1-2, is GAGVSQSPSNKVTEKGKDVELRCDPISGHTALYWYRQSLGQGLEFLIYFQGNSAPDKSGLPSDRFSAERTGGSVSTLTIQRTQQEDSAVYLCASSLPRGRYGYTFGSGTRLTVV.

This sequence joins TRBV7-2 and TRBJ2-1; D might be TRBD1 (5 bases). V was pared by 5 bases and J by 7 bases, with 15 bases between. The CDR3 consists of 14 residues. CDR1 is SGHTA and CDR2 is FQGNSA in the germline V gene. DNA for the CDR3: TGTGCCAGCAGCCGTCGATACAGGTTGAATGAGCAGTTCTTC. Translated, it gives CASSRRYRLNEQFF.

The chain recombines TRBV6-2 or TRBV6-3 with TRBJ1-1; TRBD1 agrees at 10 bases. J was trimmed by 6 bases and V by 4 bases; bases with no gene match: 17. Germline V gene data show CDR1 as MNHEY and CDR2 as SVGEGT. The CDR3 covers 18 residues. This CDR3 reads CASSWMGARGTGVPEAFF. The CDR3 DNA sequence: TGTGCCAGCAGTTGGATGGGGGCCCGGGGGACAGGGGTGCCTGAAGCTTTCTTT.

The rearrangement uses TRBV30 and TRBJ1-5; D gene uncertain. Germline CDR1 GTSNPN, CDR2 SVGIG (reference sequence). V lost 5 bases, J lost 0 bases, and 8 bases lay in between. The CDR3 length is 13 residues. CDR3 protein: CAWCQNSNQPQHF. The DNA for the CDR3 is TGTGCCTGGTGTCAGAATAGCAATCAGCCCCAGCATTTT.

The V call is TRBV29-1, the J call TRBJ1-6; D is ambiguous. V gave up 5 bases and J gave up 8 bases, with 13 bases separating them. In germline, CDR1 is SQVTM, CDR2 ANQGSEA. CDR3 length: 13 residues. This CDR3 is CSVRIDGDSPLHF. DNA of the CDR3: TGCAGCGTTAGGATAGATGGGGATTCACCCCTCCACTTT.

This CDR3 reads CASSPDSTNRPQHF. The CDR3 DNA reads TGTGCCAGCAGCCCCGACAGCACCAACCGGCCCCAGCATTTT. The chain links TRBV25-1 to TRBJ1-5; D possibly corresponds to TRBD1 (5 bases). V lost 6 bases and J 9 bases, leaving 18 bases between the germline ends. The CDR3 spans 14 residues. Per the germline V gene, CDR1 is MGHDK and CDR2 is SYGVNS.

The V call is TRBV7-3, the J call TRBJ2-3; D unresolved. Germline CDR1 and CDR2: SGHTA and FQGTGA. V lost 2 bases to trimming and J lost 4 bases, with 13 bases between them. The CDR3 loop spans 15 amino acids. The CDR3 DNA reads TGTGCCAGCAGCTTACGCCCCCACCGTTCAGATACGCAGTATTTT. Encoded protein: CASSLRPHRSDTQYF.

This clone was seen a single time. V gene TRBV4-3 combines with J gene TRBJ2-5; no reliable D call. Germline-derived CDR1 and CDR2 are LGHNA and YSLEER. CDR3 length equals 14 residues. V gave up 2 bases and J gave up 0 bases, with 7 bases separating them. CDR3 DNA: TGCGCCAGCAGCCAATCGATAAACCAAGAGACCCAGTACTTC. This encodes CASSQSINQETQYF.

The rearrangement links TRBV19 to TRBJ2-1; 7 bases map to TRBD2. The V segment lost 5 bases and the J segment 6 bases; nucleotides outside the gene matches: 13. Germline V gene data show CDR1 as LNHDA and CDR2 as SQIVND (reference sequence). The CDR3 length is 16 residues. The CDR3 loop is CASSDYTRTSTNEQFF. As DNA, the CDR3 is TGTGCCAGTAGTGACTACACCCGGACTAGTACCAATGAGCAGTTCTTC.

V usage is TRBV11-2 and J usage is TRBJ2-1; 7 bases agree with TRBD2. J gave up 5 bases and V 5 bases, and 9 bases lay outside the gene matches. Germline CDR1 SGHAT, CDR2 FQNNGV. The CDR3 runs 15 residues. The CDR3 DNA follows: TGTGCCAGCAGCACGGGGGACTACCTTGACAATGAGCAGTTCTTC. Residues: CASSTGDYLDNEQFF.

CDR3 amino acids: CASRLAGSVAELFF. In DNA form, the CDR3 reads TGTGCCAGCAGGTTGGCCGGGAGTGTCGCGGAGCTGTTTTTT. The chain is built from TRBV7-8 and TRBJ2-2, with a possible D match to TRBD2 (6 bases). The germline V gene has CDR1 SGHVS and CDR2 FQNEAQ. Trimming removed 6 bases at V and 10 bases at J, with 18 bases between. This CDR3 region has 14 residues.

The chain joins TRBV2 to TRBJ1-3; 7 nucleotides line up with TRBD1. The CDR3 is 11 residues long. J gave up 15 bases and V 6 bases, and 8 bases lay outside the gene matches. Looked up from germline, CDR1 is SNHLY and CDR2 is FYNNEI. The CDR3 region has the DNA TGTGCCAGCAGCGGACAGGCTTCCCCATATTTT. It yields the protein CASSGQASPYF. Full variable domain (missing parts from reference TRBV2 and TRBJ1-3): EPEVTQTPSHQVTQMGQEVILRCVPISNHLYFYWYRQILGQKVEFLVSFYNNEISEKSEIFDDQFSVERPDGSNFTLKIRSTKLEDSAMYFCASSGQASPYFGEGSWLTVV.

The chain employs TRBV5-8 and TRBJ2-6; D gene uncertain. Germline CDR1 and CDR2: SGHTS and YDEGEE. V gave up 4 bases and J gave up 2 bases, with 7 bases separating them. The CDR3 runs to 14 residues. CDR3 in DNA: TGTGCCAGCAGCCCCGGTCCTGGGGCCAACGTCCTGACTTTC. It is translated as CASSPGPGANVLTF.

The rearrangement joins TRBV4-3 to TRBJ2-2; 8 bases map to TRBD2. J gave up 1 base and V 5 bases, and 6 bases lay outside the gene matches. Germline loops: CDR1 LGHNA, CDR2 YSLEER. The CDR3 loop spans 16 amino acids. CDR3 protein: CASSLSGGKNTGELFF. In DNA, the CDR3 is TGCGCCAGCAGCTTGAGCGGGGGCAAGAACACCGGGGAGCTGTTTTTT.

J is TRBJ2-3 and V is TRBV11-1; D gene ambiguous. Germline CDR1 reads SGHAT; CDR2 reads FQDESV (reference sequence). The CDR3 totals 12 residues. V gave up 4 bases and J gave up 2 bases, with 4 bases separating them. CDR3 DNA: TGTGCCAGCAGCTCCTACACAGATACGCAGTATTTT. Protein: CASSSYTDTQYF. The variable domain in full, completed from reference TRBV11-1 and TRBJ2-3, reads EAEVAQSPRYKITEKSQAVAFWCDPISGHATLYWYRQILGQGPELLVQFQDESVVDDSQLPKDRFSAERLKGVDSTLKIQPAELGDSAMYLCASSSYTDTQYFGPGTRLTVL.

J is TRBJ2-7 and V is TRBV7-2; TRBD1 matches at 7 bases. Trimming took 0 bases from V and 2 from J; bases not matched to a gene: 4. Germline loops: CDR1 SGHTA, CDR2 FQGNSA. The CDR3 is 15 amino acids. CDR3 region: CASSLATGLTYEQYF. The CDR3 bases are TGTGCCAGCAGCTTAGCGACAGGGCTGACCTACGAGCAGTACTTC. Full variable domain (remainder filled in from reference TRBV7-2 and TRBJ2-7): GAGVSQSPSNKVTEKGKDVELRCDPISGHTALYWYRQSLGQGLEFLIYFQGNSAPDKSGLPSDRFSAERTGGSVSTLTIQRTQQEDSAVYLCASSLATGLTYEQYFGPGTRLTVT.

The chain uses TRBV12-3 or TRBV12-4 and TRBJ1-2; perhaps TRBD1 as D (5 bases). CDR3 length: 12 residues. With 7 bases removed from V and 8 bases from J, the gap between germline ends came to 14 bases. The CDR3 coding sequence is TGTGCCAGCACCTCGACGGGGGACGGCTACACCTTC. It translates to CASTSTGDGYTF.